The sequence of this T cell receptor (beta chain) was determined in a study of response to subunit inactivated influenza vaccine. Findings and caveats of the study: Authors proposed each seasonal influenza vaccination draws in few new T cells.

This clonotype was seen only a few times. As yet, its antigen is unknown. TCRdb processed the RT-PCR reads anew with MiXCR; each CDR3 protein has one entry. The table has 650,000 to 850,000 distinct CDR3 sequences, roughly 13% seen once. The input for sequencing was PBMCs from blood, taken 14 to 15 days before vaccination. The receptor's source is a man aged 45-65 years who received an inactivated influenza vaccine.

The CDR3 DNA is TGTGCCAGCAGCTTTAGGCAGCACAATCAGCCCCAGCATTTT. Translating gives CASSFRQHNQPQHF. The V call is TRBV7-2, the J call TRBJ1-5; the D is unclear. The CDR3 runs to 14 residues. From germline, CDR1 is SGHTA and CDR2 FQGNSA. V was clipped by 3 bases and J by 3 bases, with 9 bases between them.